Below, 27 T cell receptor beta chains from the same sample are listed, as sequenced in a study of blood T cell repertoires in COVID-19 (TCRdb year 2020). Library prep was done by the immunoSEQ multiplex PCR assay. This is the immuneACCESS table as TCRdb keeps it, with only in-frame sequences that have V and J called. A part of the clones is gone; compared with another copy, unresolved V genes explain less than half, and the rest is unexplained. Present in this sample are about 94,000 clones, approximately 84% of which were seen just once. The top ten clones comprise around 6.5% of the sample. Sequenced input: peripheral blood. These receptors all stem from a man in his 60s with acute or convalescent COVID-19.

In this sample, this clone turned up once. The chain employs TRBV30 and TRBJ2-3; D is possibly TRBD2 (7 bases). In germline, CDR1 is GTSNPN, CDR2 SVGIG (reference sequence). CDR3 size: 16 residues. Trimming removed 0 bases at V and 6 bases at J, with 19 bases between. CDR3 loop: CAWSVVEGGLPDTQYF. The CDR3 DNA reads as TGTGCCTGGAGTGTAGTCGAGGGGGGGCTCCCCGATACGCAGTATTTT.

V is TRBV4-1 and J is TRBJ2-1; 7 bases agree with TRBD2. The CDR3 is 14 amino acids. Looked up from germline, CDR1 is MGHRA and CDR2 is YSYEKL. V was clipped by 2 bases and J by 10 bases; unmatched bases: 8. CDR3 sequence (DNA): TGCGCCAGCAGCCAACAAGAGGGGCGGGGGGAGCAGTTCTTC. As protein: CASSQQEGRGEQFF.

The rearrangement uses TRBV28 and TRBJ1-5; 8 positions match TRBD1. The CDR3 has 15 residues. The V and J ends lost 6 bases and 4 bases, in that order; junction bases with no gene match: 8. Germline V lookup: CDR1 MDHEN, CDR2 SYDVKM. CDR3 in amino acids: CASSHAGQENQPQHF. CDR3 DNA sequence: TGTGCCAGCAGCCACGCGGGACAGGAAAATCAGCCCCAGCATTTT. Full variable domain (rest looked up from reference TRBV28 and TRBJ1-5): DVKVTQSSRYLVKRTGEKVFLECVQDMDHENMFWYRQDPGLGLRLIYFSYDVKMKEKGDIPEGYSVSREKKERFSLILESASTNQTSMYLCASSHAGQENQPQHFGDGTRLSIL.

The V gene is TRBV5-4, the J gene TRBJ1-4; TRBD1 matches 8 bases. CDR3 length: 14 residues. The germline V gene has CDR1 SGHNT and CDR2 YYREEE (reference sequence). With V trimmed by 4 bases and J by 6 bases, 5 bases remained unmatched. The CDR3 coding sequence is TGTGCCAGCAGCGACGGACAGGGAGATGAAAAACTGTTTTTT. This gives the protein CASSDGQGDEKLFF. Complete variable domain (other parts from reference TRBV5-4 and TRBJ1-4): ETGVTQSPTHLIKTRGQQVTLRCSSQSGHNTVSWYQQALGQGPQFIFQYYREEENGRGNFPPRFSGLQFPNYSSELNVNALELDDSALYLCASSDGQGDEKLFFGSGTQLSVL.

The J gene is TRBJ1-5, the V gene TRBV4-1; D gene unclear. The V and J ends lost 5 bases and 7 bases respectively, with 18 bases between them. CDR3 size: 15 residues. Germline V gene sequence: CDR1 MGHRA, CDR2 YSYEKL. CDR3 nucleotide sequence: TGCGCCAGCAGCGTAGGGTACGCGGGTCCGCAGCCCCAGCATTTT. This gives the protein CASSVGYAGPQPQHF.

In its sample, this clone was seen a few times. The V gene is TRBV7-8, the J gene TRBJ2-3, with TRBD1 identical over 10 bases. The J segment lost 6 bases and the V segment lost 5 bases, leaving 8 bases of the junction unmatched. CDR3 length equals 15 residues. The germline gives CDR1 SGHVS, CDR2 FQNEAQ. The chain's CDR3 is CASSPRQGARDTQYF. The CDR3 bases are TGTGCCAGCAGCCCCAGACAGGGGGCAAGGGATACGCAGTATTTT.

The J gene is TRBJ2-7, the V gene TRBV14; D uncertain. Germline V CDR1 and CDR2: SGHDN, FVKESK. Trimming removed 0 bases at V and 0 bases at J, with 9 bases between. This CDR3 region has 15 residues. The CDR3: CASSQEARNSYEQYF. The DNA for the CDR3 is TGTGCCAGCAGCCAAGAGGCCCGAAACTCCTACGAGCAGTACTTC. The variable domain in full, completed from reference TRBV14 and TRBJ2-7, reads EAGVTQFPSHSVIEKGQTVTLRCDPISGHDNLYWYRRVMGKEIKFLLHFVKESKQDESGMPNNRFLAERTGGTYSTLKVQPAELEDSGVYFCASSQEARNSYEQYFGPGTRLTVT.

This rearrangement joins TRBV7-2 to TRBJ2-4; TRBD1 matches 7 bases. With V trimmed by 5 bases and J by 3 bases, 4 bases remained unmatched. The germline CDR1 and CDR2 sequences are SGHTA and FQGNSA. The CDR3 has 14 residues. The CDR3 DNA is TGTGCCAGCAGCCCCCGACAGGGCAAAAACATTCAGTACTTC. Encoded protein: CASSPRQGKNIQYF.

V usage is TRBV20-1 and J usage is TRBJ1-1; maybe TRBD1 (6 bases). Trimming took 3 bases from V and 3 from J, leaving 17 bases between them. The CDR3 has 15 residues. CDR1 is DFQATT and CDR2 is SNEGSKA in the germline V gene (reference sequence). In DNA, the CDR3 is TGCAGTGCTAGTCGGGGGGCTTGGTTGGACACTGAAGCTTTCTTT. Its translation is CSASRGAWLDTEAFF.

The rearrangement links TRBV7-4 to TRBJ1-6; the D is unclear. The CDR3 is 18 residues long. Between the trimmed V and J ends, which lost 1 base and 0 bases, there was a span of 13 bases. Germline V gene lookup returns CDR1 SGHVT and CDR2 SQSDAQ. The CDR3 region is CASSLDSPPFSYNSPLHF. The DNA of the CDR3 is TGTGCCAGCAGCTTAGACAGCCCACCCTTCTCCTATAATTCACCCCTCCACTTT.

V and J are TRBV19 and TRBJ2-5; TRBD1 is a possible D gene (5 bases). This CDR3 has 14 amino acids. The V end lost 5 bases, the J end lost 2 bases, and 12 bases lay between the germline ends. Germline loops: CDR1 LNHDA, CDR2 SQIVND (reference sequence). The CDR3 spells CASSFSGKQETQYF. DNA for the CDR3: TGTGCCAGTAGTTTTTCAGGGAAGCAAGAGACCCAGTACTTC.

The rearrangement links TRBV29-1 to TRBJ2-7, with D tentatively TRBD1 (6 bases). In germline, CDR1 is SQVTM, CDR2 ANQGSEA. CDR3 length equals 13 residues. Trimming removed 7 bases from V and 3 bases from J, with 16 bases in between. CDR3 sequence reads: CSGVAGVNYEQYF. In DNA form, the CDR3 reads TGCAGCGGTGTGGCAGGGGTTAACTACGAGCAGTACTTC.

The rearrangement joins TRBV20-1 to TRBJ2-7, with 7 positions matching TRBD2. The CDR3 runs 14 residues. V was pared by 3 bases and J by 4 bases, with 9 bases of the junction left unmatched. Germline V lookup: CDR1 DFQATT, CDR2 SNEGSKA (reference sequence). CDR3 region: CSASRTGGRYEQYF. The CDR3 bases are TGCAGTGCTAGTAGAACGGGGGGAAGATACGAGCAGTACTTC.

The chain joins TRBV29-1 to TRBJ1-1, with unresolved D. V was shortened by 4 bases and J by 1 base, with 10 bases between the two germline ends. CDR1 SQVTM and CDR2 ANQGSEA come from the germline V gene. This CDR3 region has 13 residues. The CDR3 sequence is CSVGADWNTEAFF. The DNA for the CDR3 is TGCAGCGTTGGAGCGGACTGGAACACTGAAGCTTTCTTT.

This clone was observed a handful of times. This chain joins TRBV2 and TRBJ1-3; 7 positions match TRBD1. Trimming at V came to 6 bases and at J to 0 bases, leaving 8 bases not matched to a gene. Germline assignment: CDR1 SNHLY and CDR2 FYNNEI. The CDR3 loop spans 16 amino acids. The CDR3 is CASRKTGDGSGNTIYF. The CDR3 nucleotides read TGTGCCAGCAGGAAAACAGGGGACGGCTCTGGAAACACCATATATTTT.

V and J are TRBV10-2 and TRBJ2-3; perhaps TRBD1 as D (5 bases). The CDR3 has 13 residues. Germline CDR1 reads WSHSY; CDR2 reads SAAADI. V was pared by 7 bases and J by 2 bases, with 10 bases between. The CDR3 DNA sequence: TGCGCCAGCACCGACAGATACACAGATACGCAGTATTTT. Translation gives CASTDRYTDTQYF.

This clone has just one count. This sequence joins TRBV18 and TRBJ2-1, with TRBD2 matching 10 bases. CDR1 and CDR2 from the germline V gene are KGHSH and LQKENI. With 4 bases clipped from V and 4 bases from J, the junction kept 4 bases outside the gene matches. CDR3 length: 15 residues. The DNA of the CDR3 is TGTGCCAGCTCACAAGCGGGGGGGGCTTACAATGAGCAGTTCTTC. This translates into CASSQAGGAYNEQFF.

The genes are TRBV29-1 and TRBJ2-2; TRBD1 is a possible D gene (5 bases). Per germline, CDR1 SQVTM and CDR2 ANQGSEA. The CDR3 has 14 residues. Trimming took 5 bases from V and 1 from J, leaving 11 bases between them. CDR3 region: CSVRGHWNTGELFF. The CDR3 DNA reads as TGCAGCGTTAGGGGTCACTGGAACACCGGGGAGCTGTTTTTT.

This rearrangement joins TRBV6-5 to TRBJ1-2; 8 nucleotides align to TRBD1. CDR3 length: 15 residues. Germline-derived CDR1 and CDR2 are MNHEY and SVGAGI. The V gene end was trimmed by 2 bases and the J gene end by 4 bases; junction bases not matched to a gene: 6. This CDR3 reads CASSYGPTGVYGYTF. CDR3 in DNA: TGTGCCAGCAGTTACGGCCCGACAGGGGTCTATGGCTACACCTTC.

V usage is TRBV7-9 and J usage is TRBJ2-3; TRBD1 matches at 7 bases. V shed 0 bases, J shed 3 bases, and the junction held 0 bases outside the gene matches. The CDR3 contains 14 residues. In germline, CDR1 is SEHNR, CDR2 FQNEAQ (reference sequence). The CDR3 protein is CASSLADRTDTQYF. The CDR3 DNA reads TGTGCCAGCAGCTTAGCGGACAGGACAGATACGCAGTATTTT.

The chain combines TRBV19 with TRBJ1-5; D gene unclear. This CDR3 has 18 residues. Germline lookup yields CDR1 LNHDA and CDR2 SQIVND (reference sequence). Trimming stripped 5 bases from V and 0 bases from J, with 20 bases between. As DNA, the CDR3 is TGTGCCAGTAGTCGAGGGAGTAGGAGGAATCATAGCAATCAGCCCCAGCATTTT. Residues: CASSRGSRRNHSNQPQHF.

The chain joins TRBV19 to TRBJ2-1, with TRBD1 matching 11 bases. V trimming: 3 bases; J trimming: 7 bases; junction bases outside the gene matches: 5. Germline V CDR1 and CDR2: LNHDA, SQIVND (reference sequence). The CDR3 runs to 15 residues. The CDR3 sequence is CASSIPGQGGNEQFF. The CDR3, as DNA: TGTGCCAGTAGTATCCCGGGACAGGGGGGGAATGAGCAGTTCTTC.

This clone was seen a single time. This rearrangement joins TRBV3-1 (or the pseudogene TRBV3-2) to TRBJ1-1, with D unresolved. V lost 3 bases to trimming and J lost 5 bases, with 10 bases between them. Germline V gives CDR1 LGHDT, CDR2 YNNKEL (reference sequence). The CDR3 runs to 13 residues. The CDR3 sequence is CASSQYTGTEAFF. In DNA, the CDR3 is TGTGCCAGCAGCCAGTACACGGGGACTGAAGCTTTCTTT.

This chain links TRBV2 with TRBJ1-1; D perhaps matches TRBD1 (5 bases). Looked up from germline, CDR1 is SNHLY and CDR2 is FYNNEI. V gave up 1 base and J gave up 4 bases, with 7 bases separating them. This CDR3 has 13 residues. The DNA for the CDR3 is TGTGCCAGCAGTGAAGGGGGGGGCACTGAAGCTTTCTTT. Translating it yields CASSEGGGTEAFF.

This clone showed up just once. The chain recombines TRBV6-6 with TRBJ1-1; 8 bases line up with TRBD1. The CDR3 contains 16 residues. In germline, CDR1 is MNHNY, CDR2 SVGAGI (reference sequence). Unmatched junction bases numbered 13, after V lost 2 bases and J lost 8 bases. The CDR3 coding sequence is TGTGCCAGCAGTTACCGTACCCCCCGACAGGGGACCGAAGCTTTCTTT. It codes for CASSYRTPRQGTEAFF.

The chain is built from TRBV6-4 and TRBJ2-1, with D possibly being TRBD1 (5 bases). The CDR3 is 13 amino acids. Germline loops: CDR1 MRHNA, CDR2 SNTAGT. Trimming stripped 0 bases from V and 7 bases from J, with 7 bases between. The CDR3 region has the DNA TGTGCCAGCAGTGACTCAGGGGTAAATGAGCAGTTCTTC. The encoded protein is CASSDSGVNEQFF.

This clone was found a few times. The chain carries TRBV28 and TRBJ2-4, with TRBD1 as a possible D gene (5 bases). Trimming left V 8 bases short and J 7 bases short, with 12 bases between. Germline V gives CDR1 MDHEN, CDR2 SYDVKM. This CDR3 region has 12 residues. CDR3 region: CASGAQGNIQYF. For the CDR3, the DNA is TGTGCCAGCGGGGCGCAGGGTAACATTCAGTACTTC.